This T cell receptor beta chain was recovered during a study of T cells in Graves' hyperthyroidism and ophthalmopathy (dated by TCRdb to the late 2010s). Concerning the study at large: Peripheral blood was sampled at the time of initial diagnosis, prior to any treatment. To identify TCR V-J signatures that set the groups apart, the researchers used a discovery cohort of about a hundred patients, made up of 40 to 45 with Graves' ophthalmopathy and about 60 with stable Graves' hyperthyroidism. Prospective prediction of ophthalmopathy was tested in an independent validation cohort consisting of some 20 hyperthyroidism patients and approximately 16 patients who later progressed to ophthalmopathy. The 100 discovery patients were randomly divided into training and test sets at a 7:3 ratio. The study also compared thyroid tissue and blood T-cell repertoires from about 6 Graves' hyperthyroidism patients. After sampling, hyperthyroidism patients received methimazole starting at 30 mg daily, and ophthalmopathy patients received high-dose intravenous methylprednisolone. TCR Vbeta CDR3 sequencing of 135 peripheral blood samples (roughly 43 ophthalmopathy, 70 to 85 hyperthyroidism and roughly 17 progressor patients) is reported in the paper.

Amplification of TCR beta CDR3 regions was carried out from RNA transcripts. For the first round of RT-PCR on the TCR CDR3, the HTBI primer set was used together with the Qiagen OneStep RT-PCR kit. Libraries were constructed in a second round of multiplex PCR, after which size selection and purification were carried out. The libraries were sequenced on an Illumina HiSeq2000 using paired-end 100 bp reads. As for the authors' bioinformatics: SOAPnuke was used to process the raw data, throwing out any read that contained adapters or uncalled bases, had a mean Phred below 15, or lacked an exact constant-primer or identifier match. COPE v1.2.5 was used to merge high-quality paired reads, and clonotypes were defined as unique nucleotide sequences. MiTCR v1.1 was used to align clonotypes to the IMGT TRBV, TRBD and TRBJ reference segments. Analysis was restricted to V-J combinations with a frequency above 0.0001, which covered 99% to 99.2% of repertoires. The TCS score was defined as the ratio of F50 (clonal expansion) to E x V (chaos), calculated using BLOSUM62-based TCRdist between CDR3 peptides within each V-J. Welch's t-statistics and random forest reduced around 520 V-J features to around 14, which were used in a naive Bayes classifier (R e1071). Using fastp at Q25 and MiXCR, TCRdb reprocessed the public reads and kept productive beta chains. One record per CDR3 amino acid sequence lists the most common genes and DNA. The V and J calls and clone size come from TCRdb's table, not from the authors' own analysis. For this sample the table gives more than 550,000 distinct CDR3 sequences, of which roughly a sixth were detected only once. The ten largest account for over 15% of the sample.

The investigation overall reported the following: Sample size was not statistically predetermined, and investigators were not blinded to group allocation. Most expanded thyroid clonotypes (frequency above 0.001) were also detected in blood, suggesting blood repertoires may reflect thyroid immune responses. During validation, the model predicted progression to ophthalmopathy a median of approximately 7 months ahead of onset, with almost 71% sensitivity and about 72% specificity. A model built on a 13 V-J signature distinguished ophthalmopathy from stable hyperthyroidism, reaching about 89% sensitivity and about 81% specificity in cross-validation and 80%/75% in testing.

Comment on this clonotype: Its antigen specificity is not known. Within one base of it there is no much larger clone, and no base qualities were kept.

Hyperthyroidism patients were aged 18 to 65 years and newly diagnosed, with disease duration of less than 2 months. Exclusion was applied to patients with uncontrolled infections, other autoimmune diseases, pregnancy or lactation. Diagnoses were based on clinical symptoms, serum thyroxine and TRAb, thyroid ultrasound and orbital computed tomography. For progressor patients, blood was drawn at the first diagnosis of hyperthyroidism, before any ophthalmopathy symptoms had appeared. Ficoll-Paque density gradient centrifugation was used to isolate PBMCs from about 10 ml of fresh peripheral blood. Progressor patients were initially diagnosed with Graves' hyperthyroidism and developed ophthalmopathy during follow-up. Trizol reagent was used to extract total RNA, and RNA quality was then checked on an Agilent 2100 Bioanalyzer. Taken from cysteine to phenylalanine, the CDR3 has 14 residues. The retained sequence is limited to the CDR3, 42 bases, with the frame set at the first base. The germline V gene encodes CDR1 DFQATT and CDR2 SNEGSKA (reference sequence). V lost 2 bases and J lost 6 bases; the stretch between them is 14 bases long.

The sequenced sample consisted of blood. This clonotype originated in a woman aged 45-59 years with Graves' hyperthyroidism that later progressed to Graves' ophthalmopathy. The chain is encoded by TRBV20-1 joined to TRBJ1-5; no D gene is confidently identified. The nucleotide sequence is TGCAGTGCTAGAAGACCCTCCGGTAGTCAGCCCCAGCATTTT. Its product reads: CSARRPSGSQPQHF.